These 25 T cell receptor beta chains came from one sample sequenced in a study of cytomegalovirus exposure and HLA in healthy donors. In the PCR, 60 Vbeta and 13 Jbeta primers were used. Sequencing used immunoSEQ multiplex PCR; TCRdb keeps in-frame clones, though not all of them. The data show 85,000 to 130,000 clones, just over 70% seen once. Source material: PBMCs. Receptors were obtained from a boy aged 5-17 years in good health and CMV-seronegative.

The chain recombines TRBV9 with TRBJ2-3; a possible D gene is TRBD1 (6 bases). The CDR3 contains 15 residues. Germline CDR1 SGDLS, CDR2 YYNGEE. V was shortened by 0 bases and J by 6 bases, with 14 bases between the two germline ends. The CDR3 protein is CASSVGGGRWDTQYF. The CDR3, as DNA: TGTGCCAGCAGCGTAGGAGGGGGTAGGTGGGATACGCAGTATTTT.

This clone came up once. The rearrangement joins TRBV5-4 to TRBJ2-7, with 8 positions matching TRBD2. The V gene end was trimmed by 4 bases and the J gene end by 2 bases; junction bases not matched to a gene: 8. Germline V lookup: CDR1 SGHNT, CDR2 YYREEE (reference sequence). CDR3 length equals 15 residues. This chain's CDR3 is CASSRGGGAAYEQYF. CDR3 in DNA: TGTGCCAGCAGCCGGGGGGGCGGGGCCGCCTACGAGCAGTACTTC.

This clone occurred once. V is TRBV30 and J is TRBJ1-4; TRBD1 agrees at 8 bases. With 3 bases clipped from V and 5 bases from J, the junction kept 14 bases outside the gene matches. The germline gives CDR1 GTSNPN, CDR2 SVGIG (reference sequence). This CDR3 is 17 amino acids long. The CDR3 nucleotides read TGTGCCTGGAGCGGTGGGGACAGGCGTACTTTAAATGAAAAACTGTTTTTT. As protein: CAWSGGDRRTLNEKLFF.

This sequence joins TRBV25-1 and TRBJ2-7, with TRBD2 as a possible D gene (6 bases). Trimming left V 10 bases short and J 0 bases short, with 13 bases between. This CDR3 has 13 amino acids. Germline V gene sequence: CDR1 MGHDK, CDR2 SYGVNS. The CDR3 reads CATTGAFSYEQYF. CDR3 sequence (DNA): TGTGCCACCACGGGAGCGTTCTCCTACGAGCAGTACTTC.

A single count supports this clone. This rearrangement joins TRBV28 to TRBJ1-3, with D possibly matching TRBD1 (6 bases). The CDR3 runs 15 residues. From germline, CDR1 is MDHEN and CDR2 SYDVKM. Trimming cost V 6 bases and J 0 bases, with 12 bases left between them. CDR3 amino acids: CASSIQGSSGNTIYF. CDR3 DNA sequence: TGTGCCAGCAGCATACAGGGAAGCTCTGGAAACACCATATATTTT.

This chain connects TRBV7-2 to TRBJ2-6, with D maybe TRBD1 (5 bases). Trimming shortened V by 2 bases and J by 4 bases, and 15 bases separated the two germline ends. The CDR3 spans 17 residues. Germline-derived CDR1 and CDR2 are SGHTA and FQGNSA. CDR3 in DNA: TGTGCCAGCAGCTTAAGGCAGGGTGCGAAAGGGGCCAACGTCCTGACTTTC. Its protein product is CASSLRQGAKGANVLTF.

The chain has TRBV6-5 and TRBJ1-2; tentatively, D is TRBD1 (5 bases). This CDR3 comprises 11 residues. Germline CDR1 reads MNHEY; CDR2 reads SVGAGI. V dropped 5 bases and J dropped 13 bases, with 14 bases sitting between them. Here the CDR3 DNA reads TGTGCCAGCAGTCGGGGCAGGGAGGTCACCTTC. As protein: CASSRGREVTF.

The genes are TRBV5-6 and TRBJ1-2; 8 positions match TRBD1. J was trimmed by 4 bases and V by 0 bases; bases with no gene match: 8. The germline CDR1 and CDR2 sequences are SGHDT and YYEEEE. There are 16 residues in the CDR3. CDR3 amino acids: CASSLEHRGDFYGYTF. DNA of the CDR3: TGTGCCAGCAGCTTGGAGCACAGGGGGGATTTCTATGGCTACACCTTC.

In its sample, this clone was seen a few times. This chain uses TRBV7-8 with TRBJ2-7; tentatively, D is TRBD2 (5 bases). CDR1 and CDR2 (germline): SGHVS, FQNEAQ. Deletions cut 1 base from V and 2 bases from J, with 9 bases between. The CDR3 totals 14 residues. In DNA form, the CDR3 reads TGTGCCAGCAGCTTAGTTGGGAGAACCTACGAGCAGTACTTC. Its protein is CASSLVGRTYEQYF. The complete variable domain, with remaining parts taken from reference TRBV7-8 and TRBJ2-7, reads GAGVSQSPRYKVAKRGQDVALRCDPISGHVSLFWYQQALGQGPEFLTYFQNEAQLDKSGLPSDRFFAERPEGSVSTLKIQRTQQEDSAVYLCASSLVGRTYEQYFGPGTRLTVT.

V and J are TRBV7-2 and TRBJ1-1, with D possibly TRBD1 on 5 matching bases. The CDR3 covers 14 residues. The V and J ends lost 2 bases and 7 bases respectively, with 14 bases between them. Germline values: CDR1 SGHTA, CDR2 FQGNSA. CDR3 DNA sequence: TGTGCCAGCAGCTTAAGAGGAGGGGACGGTGAAGCTTTCTTT. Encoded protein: CASSLRGGDGEAFF.

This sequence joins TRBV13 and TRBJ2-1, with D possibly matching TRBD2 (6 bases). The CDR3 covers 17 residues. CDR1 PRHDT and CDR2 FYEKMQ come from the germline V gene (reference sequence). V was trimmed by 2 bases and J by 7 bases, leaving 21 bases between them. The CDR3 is CASSLSVAGPTANEQFF. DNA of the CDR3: TGTGCCAGCAGCTTATCTGTTGCGGGACCCACGGCGAATGAGCAGTTCTTC. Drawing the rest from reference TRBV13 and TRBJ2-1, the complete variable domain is AAGVIQSPRHLIKEKRETATLKCYPIPRHDTVYWYQQGPGQDPQFLISFYEKMQSDKGSIPDRFSAQQFSDYHSELNMSSLELGDSALYFCASSLSVAGPTANEQFFGPGTRLTVL.

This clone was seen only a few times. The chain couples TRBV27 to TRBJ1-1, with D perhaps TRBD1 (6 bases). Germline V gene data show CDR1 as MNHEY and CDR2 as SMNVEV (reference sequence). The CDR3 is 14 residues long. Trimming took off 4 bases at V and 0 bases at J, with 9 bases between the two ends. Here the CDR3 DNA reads TGTGCCAGCAGTTACAGGGTCATGAACACTGAAGCTTTCTTT. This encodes CASSYRVMNTEAFF.

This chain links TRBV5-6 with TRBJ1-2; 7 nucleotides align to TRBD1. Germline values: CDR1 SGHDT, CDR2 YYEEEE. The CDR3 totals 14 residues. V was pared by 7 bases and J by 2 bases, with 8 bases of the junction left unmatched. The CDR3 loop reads CASAERTGNYGYTF. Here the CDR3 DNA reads TGTGCCAGCGCCGAGAGGACAGGAAACTATGGCTACACCTTC.

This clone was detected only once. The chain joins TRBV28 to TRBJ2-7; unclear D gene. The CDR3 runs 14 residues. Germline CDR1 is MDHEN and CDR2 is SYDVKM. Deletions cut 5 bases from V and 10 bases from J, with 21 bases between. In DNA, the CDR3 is TGTGCCAGCAGTGCTCATCTCCCAGACCTGGGCCAGTACTTC. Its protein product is CASSAHLPDLGQYF. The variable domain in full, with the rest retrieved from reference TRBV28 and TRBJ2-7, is DVKVTQSSRYLVKRTGEKVFLECVQDMDHENMFWYRQDPGLGLRLIYFSYDVKMKEKGDIPEGYSVSREKKERFSLILESASTNQTSMYLCASSAHLPDLGQYFGPGTRLTVT.

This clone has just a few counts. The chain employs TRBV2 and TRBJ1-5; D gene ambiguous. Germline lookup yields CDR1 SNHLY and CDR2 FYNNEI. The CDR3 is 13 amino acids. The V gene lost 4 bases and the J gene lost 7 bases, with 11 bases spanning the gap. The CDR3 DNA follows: TGTGCCAGCAGTGGAGACCTCGGGCAGCCCCAGCATTTT. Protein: CASSGDLGQPQHF.

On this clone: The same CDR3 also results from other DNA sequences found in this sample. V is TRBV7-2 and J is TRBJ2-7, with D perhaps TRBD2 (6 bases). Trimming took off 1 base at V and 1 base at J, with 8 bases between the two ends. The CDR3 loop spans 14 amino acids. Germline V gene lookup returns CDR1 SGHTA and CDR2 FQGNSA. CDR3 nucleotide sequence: TGTGCCAGCAGCTTAGGGCTAGCGTCCTACGAGCAGTACTTC. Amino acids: CASSLGLASYEQYF.

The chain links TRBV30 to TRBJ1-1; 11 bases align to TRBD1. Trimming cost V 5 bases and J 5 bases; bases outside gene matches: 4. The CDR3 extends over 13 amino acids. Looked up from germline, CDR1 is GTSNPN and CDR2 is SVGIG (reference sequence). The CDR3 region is CAWGQGARTEAFF. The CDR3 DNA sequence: TGTGCCTGGGGACAGGGGGCGAGAACTGAAGCTTTCTTT. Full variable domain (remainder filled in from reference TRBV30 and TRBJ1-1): SQTIHQWPATLVQPVGSPLSLECTVEGTSNPNLYWYRQAAGRGLQLLFYSVGIGQISSEVPQNLSASRPQDRQFILSSKKLLLSDSGFYLCAWGQGARTEAFFGQGTRLTVV.

The CDR3 DNA is TGTGCCAGCAGAACACGGGAGCACACTGAAGCTTTCTTT. Amino acid sequence: CASRTREHTEAFF. The chain couples TRBV2 to TRBJ1-1; D is ambiguous. V was pared by 6 bases and J by 3 bases, with 11 bases between. CDR3 length: 13 residues. CDR1 is SNHLY, CDR2 FYNNEI, per germline.

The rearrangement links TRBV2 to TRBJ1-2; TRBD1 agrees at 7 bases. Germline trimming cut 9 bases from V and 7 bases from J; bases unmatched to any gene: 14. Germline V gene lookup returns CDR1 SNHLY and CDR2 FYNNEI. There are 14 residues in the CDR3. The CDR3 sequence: CARSRTGGGIGYTF. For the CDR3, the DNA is TGTGCCAGATCCCGGACAGGAGGGGGAATTGGCTACACCTTC.

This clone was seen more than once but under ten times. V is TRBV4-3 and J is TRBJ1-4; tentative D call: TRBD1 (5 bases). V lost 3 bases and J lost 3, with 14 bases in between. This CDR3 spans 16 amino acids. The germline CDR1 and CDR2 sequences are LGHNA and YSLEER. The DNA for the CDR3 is TGCGCCAGCAGCCAGGGGGGTGAGGGGTCTAATGAAAAACTGTTTTTT. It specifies CASSQGGEGSNEKLFF.

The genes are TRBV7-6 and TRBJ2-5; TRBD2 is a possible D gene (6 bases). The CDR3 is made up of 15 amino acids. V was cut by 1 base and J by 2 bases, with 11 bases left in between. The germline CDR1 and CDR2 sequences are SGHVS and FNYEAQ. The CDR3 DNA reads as TGTGCCAGCAGCTTAGGGCGGGGCCTTCAAGAGACCCAGTACTTC. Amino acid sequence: CASSLGRGLQETQYF.

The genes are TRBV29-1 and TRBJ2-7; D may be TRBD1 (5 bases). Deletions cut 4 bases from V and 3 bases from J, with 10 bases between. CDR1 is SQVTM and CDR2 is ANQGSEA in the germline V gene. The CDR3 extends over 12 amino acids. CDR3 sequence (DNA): TGCAGCGTTGGACAGACAAGCTACGAGCAGTACTTC. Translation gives CSVGQTSYEQYF.

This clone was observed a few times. CDR3 amino acids: CGTGSSGANVLTF. The CDR3 DNA follows: TGTGGCACTGGGAGCTCTGGGGCCAACGTCCTGACTTTC. The gene calls are TRBV7-6 and TRBJ2-6; tentative D call: TRBD2 (5 bases). CDR1 and CDR2 from the germline V gene are SGHVS and FNYEAQ. The CDR3 totals 13 residues.

CDR3 DNA sequence: TGTGCCAGCAGCCTACTAACGCCCTACGAGCAGTACTTC. Encoded protein: CASSLLTPYEQYF. The rearrangement joins TRBV5-5 to TRBJ2-7, with D unresolved. This CDR3 is built from 13 residues. V was cut by 4 bases and J by 2 bases, with 10 bases left in between. Germline assignment: CDR1 SGHKS and CDR2 YYEKEE (reference sequence).

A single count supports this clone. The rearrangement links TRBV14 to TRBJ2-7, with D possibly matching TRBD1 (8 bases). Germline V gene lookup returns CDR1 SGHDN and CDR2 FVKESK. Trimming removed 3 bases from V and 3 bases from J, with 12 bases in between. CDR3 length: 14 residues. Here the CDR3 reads CASSQTGEGYEQYF. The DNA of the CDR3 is TGTGCCAGCAGCCAGACAGGGGAGGGCTACGAGCAGTACTTC.